The 27 T cell receptor beta chains below all came from one sample that was sequenced in a study of T cell responses to AZD1222 COVID-19 vaccine. Clones were read by immunoSEQ multiplex PCR, and TCRdb kept only the in-frame ones, dropping some. Of roughly 130,000 clones listed, just over 85% were seen once; the top ten hold 7.5% to 8%. The sequenced sample was peripheral blood, obtained on day 0 of AZD1222 vaccination. The origin of the receptors is an adult in good health.

In its sample, this clone was seen a few times. The chain links TRBV5-1 to TRBJ1-4; the D gene is possibly TRBD1 (6 bases). Looked up from germline, CDR1 is SGHRS and CDR2 is YFSETQ. The CDR3 covers 14 residues. The V and J ends lost 2 bases and 6 bases respectively, with 11 bases between them. The chain's CDR3 is CASSLRGHDEKLFF. The CDR3 DNA reads as TGCGCCAGCAGCTTACGGGGACACGATGAAAAACTGTTTTTT.

The rearrangement uses TRBV6-5 and TRBJ1-1, with no clear D. CDR1 and CDR2 (germline): MNHEY, SVGAGI. Trimming left V 6 bases short and J 1 base short, with 6 bases between. The CDR3 sequence is 12 residues long. CDR3 coding DNA: TGTGCCAGCAGAGCCGGGAACACTGAAGCTTTCTTT. Translating gives CASRAGNTEAFF.

The genes are TRBV5-1 and TRBJ2-7, with D unclear. V was clipped by 4 bases and J by 2 bases, with 7 bases between them. The CDR3 consists of 12 residues. In germline, CDR1 is SGHRS, CDR2 YFSETQ. CDR3 sequence: CASSTDAYEQYF. The CDR3 DNA sequence: TGCGCCAGCAGCACGGACGCCTACGAGCAGTACTTC.

This chain links TRBV7-9 with TRBJ2-4, with no clear D. The CDR3 sequence is 15 residues long. Trimming shortened V by 1 base and J by 0 bases, and 7 bases separated the two germline ends. Looked up from germline, CDR1 is SEHNR and CDR2 is FQNEAQ (reference sequence). DNA of the CDR3: TGTGCCAGCAGCTTAGTTGGTGGAGCCAAAAACATTCAGTACTTC. Translated: CASSLVGGAKNIQYF.

This clone was picked up one time. CDR3 DNA: TGCGCCAGCAGCCAATTCACCGGGACAGGGTTCCAGCCCCAGCATTTT. Protein sequence: CASSQFTGTGFQPQHF. The chain carries TRBV4-1 and TRBJ1-5; 9 positions match TRBD1. The CDR3 loop spans 16 amino acids. V dropped 2 bases and J dropped 7; count of bases not matched to a gene: 9. CDR1 MGHRA and CDR2 YSYEKL come from the germline V gene.

The chain employs TRBV19 and TRBJ1-2; TRBD1 might be the D (6 bases). CDR3 length: 16 amino acids. V lost 6 bases and J lost 6, with 23 bases in between. The V gene's germline CDR1 is LNHDA and CDR2 SQIVND (reference sequence). Here the CDR3 DNA reads TGTGCCAGTAGCCTCACGCCGACAGGAGTACTTCATGGCTACACCTTC. The encoded protein is CASSLTPTGVLHGYTF.

As DNA, the CDR3 is TGTGCCACCAGCAGAGATAGCGCCGGGGACTACGAGCAGTACTTC. Translating gives CATSRDSAGDYEQYF. The chain uses TRBV15 and TRBJ2-7; a possible D gene is TRBD2 (5 bases). CDR1 LNHNV and CDR2 YYDKDF come from the germline V gene (reference sequence). CDR3 length equals 15 residues. Trimming pared 0 bases from V and 3 bases from J, leaving 12 bases between. Supplemented by reference TRBV15 and TRBJ2-7, the full variable domain reads DAMVIQNPRYQVTQFGKPVTLSCSQTLNHNVMYWYQQKSSQAPKLLFHYYDKDFNNEADTPDNFQSRRPNTSFCFLDIRSPGLGDTAMYLCATSRDSAGDYEQYFGPGTRLTVT.

J is TRBJ1-2 and V is TRBV7-2; D unresolved. The CDR3 is 12 residues long. V dropped 4 bases and J dropped 8 bases, with 11 bases sitting between them. The germline V gene has CDR1 SGHTA and CDR2 FQGNSA. CDR3 sequence (DNA): TGTGCCAGCAGCTCAGACTCTCTAGGCTACACCTTC. This translates into CASSSDSLGYTF.

V and J are TRBV4-3 and TRBJ2-7; 10 bases align to TRBD2. The V segment lost 1 base and the J segment 4 bases; nucleotides outside the gene matches: 4. The germline gives CDR1 LGHNA, CDR2 YSLEER. This CDR3 has 15 amino acids. The CDR3 DNA sequence: TGCGCCAGCAGCCAAGCTAGCGGGAGTGGTTACGAGCAGTACTTC. This sequence encodes CASSQASGSGYEQYF.

This clone has a single count. The chain uses TRBV29-1 and TRBJ2-7, with unresolved D. The V and J ends lost 4 bases and 4 bases respectively, with 8 bases between them. This CDR3 has 11 amino acids. In germline, CDR1 is SQVTM, CDR2 ANQGSEA. In DNA form, the CDR3 reads TGCAGCGTTGTAGGTGCTTACGAGCAGTACTTC. Its protein is CSVVGAYEQYF.

J is TRBJ1-4 and V is TRBV18; TRBD1 matches at 8 bases. The CDR3 has 15 residues. Germline CDR1 is KGHSH and CDR2 is LQKENI. The V segment lost 6 bases and the J segment 8 bases; nucleotides outside the gene matches: 11. CDR3 sequence: CASSRQGSDGEKLFF. The CDR3 DNA is TGTGCCAGCTCCCGACAGGGGTCGGATGGAGAAAAACTGTTTTTT.

The J gene is TRBJ1-2, the V gene TRBV10-1, with 7 bases identical to TRBD1. The germline V gene has CDR1 WNHNN and CDR2 SYGVQD (reference sequence). The CDR3 has 13 residues. Trimming at V came to 3 bases and at J to 5 bases, leaving 3 bases not matched to a gene. The CDR3 region has the DNA TGCGCCAGCAGTGATCAACAGGGGTATGGCTACACCTTC. Residues: CASSDQQGYGYTF.

A single count supports this clone. The gene calls are TRBV5-1 and TRBJ2-2; the D gene is possibly TRBD1 (6 bases). The CDR3 spans 14 residues. Germline loops: CDR1 SGHRS, CDR2 YFSETQ. V was shortened by 0 bases and J by 5 bases, with 8 bases between the two germline ends. CDR3 region: CASSLGQATGELFF. The CDR3 nucleotides are TGCGCCAGCAGCTTGGGACAGGCAACCGGGGAGCTGTTTTTT.

The chain uses TRBV7-2 and TRBJ1-5; TRBD1 might be the D (5 bases). Trimming cost V 8 bases and J 0 bases, with 11 bases left between them. Germline V gene lookup returns CDR1 SGHTA and CDR2 FQGNSA. The CDR3 spans 14 residues. The CDR3 nucleotides are TGTGCCAGCGGACATTACTATAGCAATCAGCCCCAGCATTTT. Translation gives CASGHYYSNQPQHF.

CDR3 sequence: CASSLQVGQGGQEQFF. In DNA, the CDR3 is TGTGCCAGCAGCCTGCAAGTAGGACAGGGGGGTCAGGAGCAGTTCTTC. The rearrangement links TRBV7-2 to TRBJ2-1; 10 bases match TRBD1. This CDR3 region has 16 residues. V lost 5 bases to trimming and J lost 10 bases; unmatched junction nucleotides: 14. Germline V lookup: CDR1 SGHTA, CDR2 FQGNSA.

This clone appeared once. This chain links TRBV30 with TRBJ1-6; 9 bases line up with TRBD1. The CDR3 covers 14 residues. Trimming removed 4 bases from V and 7 bases from J; junction bases left unmatched: 5. Germline V CDR1 and CDR2: GTSNPN, SVGIG (reference sequence). The CDR3 sequence is CAWIAGQGNSPLHF. The CDR3 coding sequence is TGTGCCTGGATCGCGGGACAGGGAAATTCACCCCTCCACTTT.

The chain links TRBV7-9 to TRBJ1-3, with D perhaps TRBD1 (6 bases). Germline V CDR1 and CDR2: SEHNR, FQNEAQ (reference sequence). The CDR3 consists of 16 residues. V lost 1 base and J 6 bases, leaving 16 bases between the germline ends. CDR3 residues: CASSLGTGGWENTIYF. In DNA form, the CDR3 reads TGTGCCAGCAGCTTAGGCACTGGGGGCTGGGAAAACACCATATATTTT.

This sequence joins TRBV6-5 and TRBJ2-7; TRBD2 might be the D (5 bases). V dropped 9 bases and J dropped 3 bases, with 9 bases sitting between them. Germline V lookup: CDR1 MNHEY, CDR2 SVGAGI. This CDR3 contains 11 residues. The CDR3 protein is CARAEYYEQYF. Written as DNA, the CDR3 is TGTGCCAGAGCGGAGTACTACGAGCAGTACTTC.

The V gene is TRBV28, the J gene TRBJ1-2; no definite D call. The CDR3 runs to 12 residues. Germline V gives CDR1 MDHEN, CDR2 SYDVKM. V was trimmed by 7 bases and J by 4 bases, leaving 10 bases between them. The CDR3 region has the DNA TGTGCCAGCAACGTGGATAGCTATGGCTACACCTTC. This gives the protein CASNVDSYGYTF.

The rearrangement links TRBV7-9 to TRBJ1-2, with 12 bases identical to TRBD1. J gave up 8 bases and V 5 bases, and 9 bases lay outside the gene matches. The CDR3 runs 15 residues. Germline V gives CDR1 SEHNR, CDR2 FQNEAQ (reference sequence). The CDR3 here is CASSLPGQGAGGYTF. CDR3 sequence (DNA): TGTGCCAGCAGCCTCCCGGGACAGGGGGCAGGGGGCTACACCTTC. Drawing the rest from reference TRBV7-9 and TRBJ1-2, the complete variable domain is DTGVSQNPRHKITKRGQNVTFRCDPISEHNRLYWYRQTLGQGPEFLTYFQNEAQLEKSRLLSDRFSAERPKGSFSTLEIQRTEQGDSAMYLCASSLPGQGAGGYTFGSGTRLTVV.

This clone appeared a single time. The chain has TRBV14 and TRBJ2-5; D gene unclear. The CDR3 loop spans 14 amino acids. CDR1 is SGHDN and CDR2 is FVKESK in the germline V gene. Trimming took off 1 base at V and 2 bases at J, with 8 bases between the two ends. The CDR3 region is CASSQVKAQETQYF. CDR3 in DNA: TGTGCCAGCAGCCAAGTAAAGGCACAAGAGACCCAGTACTTC.

This chain connects TRBV11-2 to TRBJ2-7; D remains unclear. Germline V lookup: CDR1 SGHAT, CDR2 FQNNGV. The length of the CDR3 is 15 residues. The ends were cut back, 0 bases at V and 0 bases at J, with 9 bases in the middle. The CDR3 is CASSLDEVVSYEQYF. The DNA for the CDR3 is TGTGCCAGCAGCTTAGATGAGGTCGTCTCCTACGAGCAGTACTTC. Full variable domain (rest looked up from reference TRBV11-2 and TRBJ2-7): EAGVAQSPRYKIIEKRQSVAFWCNPISGHATLYWYQQILGQGPKLLIQFQNNGVVDDSQLPKDRFSAERLKGVDSTLKIQPAKLEDSAVYLCASSLDEVVSYEQYFGPGTRLTVT.

This sequence joins TRBV11-2 and TRBJ1-2, with D maybe TRBD1 (5 bases). This CDR3 is built from 15 residues. CDR1 is SGHAT, CDR2 FQNNGV, per germline. Trimming pared 1 base from V and 0 bases from J, leaving 9 bases between. CDR3 coding DNA: TGTGCCAGCAGCTTAGCGGGGACCCCTAACTATGGCTACACCTTC. It is translated as CASSLAGTPNYGYTF. Drawing the rest from reference TRBV11-2 and TRBJ1-2, the complete variable domain is EAGVAQSPRYKIIEKRQSVAFWCNPISGHATLYWYQQILGQGPKLLIQFQNNGVVDDSQLPKDRFSAERLKGVDSTLKIQPAKLEDSAVYLCASSLAGTPNYGYTFGSGTRLTVV.

The chain recombines TRBV19 with TRBJ2-1; 9 positions agree with TRBD1. The germline gives CDR1 LNHDA, CDR2 SQIVND (reference sequence). V gave up 6 bases and J gave up 3 bases; unmatched junction bases: 9. This CDR3 is built from 16 residues. The CDR3 nucleotides read TGTGCCAGTAGCCGATACCGGGACAGGGTCTACAATGAGCAGTTCTTC. Translation: CASSRYRDRVYNEQFF.

The J gene is TRBJ2-1, the V gene TRBV7-2; a weak D match, TRBD1 (6 bases). Trimming left V 5 bases short and J 4 bases short, with 12 bases between. There are 14 residues in the CDR3. Germline lookup yields CDR1 SGHTA and CDR2 FQGNSA. CDR3: CASSPIGQYNEQFF. CDR3 nucleotides: TGTGCCAGCAGCCCGATAGGACAGTACAATGAGCAGTTCTTC.

This clone was seen a single time. The CDR3 coding sequence is TGTGCCATCAGTGAGTCGAGACAGTCGACCAGGCTAGCCTACGAGCAGTACTTC. Its translation: CAISESRQSTRLAYEQYF. This chain connects TRBV10-3 to TRBJ2-7; possible D gene TRBD1, 5 bases. Per the germline V gene, CDR1 is ENHRY and CDR2 is SYGVKD. V was pared by 0 bases and J by 2 bases, with 20 bases between. The CDR3 is 18 residues long.

V and J are TRBV5-1 and TRBJ2-7, with a possible D match to TRBD2 (6 bases). The CDR3 extends over 16 amino acids. Trimming stripped 1 base from V and 7 bases from J, with 21 bases between. Germline lookup yields CDR1 SGHRS and CDR2 YFSETQ. The CDR3 DNA sequence: TGCGCCAGCAGCTTGCTCACCGGGACTCACCTTTTTGAGCAGTACTTC. Protein: CASSLLTGTHLFEQYF.